These 5 T cell receptor beta chains were all obtained from the same sample, sequenced in a study of T-cell memory formation after mild COVID-19. TCRdb redid the calling of the 5' RACE reads with MiXCR, one entry per CDR3 protein. Among hundreds of thousands of distinct CDR3 sequences listed, 15% were seen once. Sequenced material: PBMCs or a T cell subset sorted from them (not recorded which). The receptors come from a man between 18 and 35 years old who had mild COVID-19 (a few samples of this study predate the infection). Cell type and time point are not known.

This clonotype was picked up a small number of times. The rearrangement uses TRBV11-2 and TRBJ2-3, with D perhaps matching TRBD2 (6 bases). The CDR3 is 15 amino acids. V lost 5 bases and J lost 6, with 18 bases in between. Germline loops: CDR1 SGHAT, CDR2 FQNNGV. The CDR3 region is CASSPWGGARDTQYF. The CDR3 DNA sequence: TGTGCCAGCAGCCCGTGGGGCGGGGCACGGGATACGCAGTATTTT. Variable domain in full (rest from reference TRBV11-2 and TRBJ2-3): EAGVAQSPRYKIIEKRQSVAFWCNPISGHATLYWYQQILGQGPKLLIQFQNNGVVDDSQLPKDRFSAERLKGVDSTLKIQPAKLEDSAVYLCASSPWGGARDTQYFGPGTRLTVL.

This clonotype was recorded many times. The chain combines TRBV7-9 with TRBJ2-7; D uncertain. With 5 bases removed from V and 1 base from J, the gap between germline ends came to 3 bases. This CDR3 has 11 residues. Germline V gene data show CDR1 as SEHNR and CDR2 as FQNEAQ (reference sequence). The CDR3 DNA follows: TGTGCCAGCAGCACTTCCTACGAGCAGTACTTC. It is translated as CASSTSYEQYF.

This clonotype appeared a few times. V usage is TRBV5-4 and J usage is TRBJ2-1, with unresolved D. CDR1 is SGHNT, CDR2 YYREEE, per germline (reference sequence). The CDR3 contains 13 residues. V lost 4 bases and J lost 4, with 9 bases in between. The CDR3 sequence is CASSPYRYNEQFF. CDR3 DNA sequence: TGTGCCAGCAGCCCGTACCGATACAATGAGCAGTTCTTC.

With regard to this clonotype: The junction shows a germline mismatch at one end, possibly a read error. The chain links TRBV7-7 to TRBJ1-2; 7 bases agree with TRBD1. The CDR3 spans 16 residues. Per germline, CDR1 SSHAT and CDR2 FNYEAQ (reference sequence). The CDR3 loop is CASSLVLTGDRHGYTF. CDR3 bases: TGTGCTAGCAGCTTAGTTCTCACAGGGGATCGCCATGGCTACACCTTC. The whole variable domain, filled in from reference TRBV7-7 and TRBJ1-2, reads GAGVSQSPRYKVTKRGQDVTLRCDPISSHATLYWYQQALGQGPEFLTYFNYEAQPDKSGLPSDRFSAERPEGSISTLTIQRTEQRDSAMYRCASSLVLTGDRHGYTFGSGTRLTVV.

The chain carries TRBV25-1 and TRBJ2-2, with 9 nucleotides matching TRBD1. The CDR3 consists of 14 residues. Germline trimming cut 6 bases from V and 4 bases from J; bases unmatched to any gene: 3. Germline CDR1 is MGHDK and CDR2 is SYGVNS. CDR3 loop: CASRGDRVTGELFF. DNA of the CDR3: TGTGCCAGCAGGGGGGACAGGGTCACCGGGGAGCTGTTTTTT.